Each of the 4 T cell receptor beta chains below was sequenced from the same sample in a study of blood T cell repertoires in COVID-19. TCRdb's copy holds only in-frame clones and misses some; the assay was immunoSEQ multiplex PCR. Of 62,000 or so clones listed, 80% to 90% are singletons. Material for sequencing was peripheral blood. Receptors were obtained from a man aged 50 to 60 with acute or convalescent COVID-19.

This clone was detected only once. The V and J genes are TRBV18 and TRBJ2-1; possible D gene TRBD1, 6 bases. V lost 3 bases, J lost 4 bases, and 10 bases lay in between. This CDR3 region has 14 residues. CDR1 and CDR2 from the germline V gene are KGHSH and LQKENI. This CDR3 reads CASSPSGQYNEQFF. DNA for the CDR3: TGTGCCAGCTCACCCTCCGGACAGTACAATGAGCAGTTCTTC.

Here the CDR3 reads CASSFGQGATNEKLFF. The CDR3 DNA sequence: TGTGCCAGCAGTTTCGGACAGGGCGCAACTAATGAAAAACTGTTTTTT. The chain recombines TRBV28 with TRBJ1-4; 8 bases line up with TRBD1. The CDR3 is made up of 16 amino acids. Germline CDR1 is MDHEN and CDR2 is SYDVKM. Losses at the gene ends were 3 bases for V and 0 bases for J; bases not matched to a gene: 3.

V and J are TRBV15 and TRBJ2-3; D not resolved. The germline gives CDR1 LNHNV, CDR2 YYDKDF (reference sequence). CDR3 length: 16 residues. Trimming took off 1 base at V and 1 base at J, with 12 bases between the two ends. In DNA, the CDR3 is TGTGCCACCAGCAGAGGTGGTTCTTCGGGCACAGATACGCAGTATTTT. It codes for CATSRGGSSGTDTQYF.

The V gene is TRBV7-2, the J gene TRBJ1-6; 8 bases are shared with TRBD1. J lost 9 bases, V lost 1 base, and 5 bases had no gene match. CDR1 and CDR2 (germline): SGHTA, FQGNSA. CDR3 length: 15 residues. The CDR3: CASSLVAGGASPLHF. CDR3 in DNA: TGTGCCAGCAGCTTAGTTGCAGGGGGCGCTTCACCCCTCCACTTT.